The entry below gives a single T cell receptor (beta chain) sequence along with its context. Its matching antigen is unknown. This record belongs to a study of beta chain features in type 1 diabetes. Study summary: Healthy donors and patients showed comparable age, gender and cell yields. Overall study findings and caveats: Type 1 diabetes patients had TCRB CDR3s that were shorter (moderately but significantly so) in all four CD4+ subsets. VDJ junctions from type 1 diabetes patients carried fewer insertions and larger deletions. A greater similarity of naive, central memory and Treg TCRB repertoires was seen among patients than among healthy donors.

Sequencing targeted expressed TCRB transcripts, as all isolated RNA had been reverse transcribed. Using immunoSEQ multiplex PCR, the repertoire was profiled, and TCRdb retains in-frame clones only, with some absent. Among approximately 160,000 clones, 63% were seen once, and the ten largest hold about 0.089%. V was pared by 8 bases and J by 8 bases, with 18 bases between. This CDR3 is built from 13 residues. Germline lookup yields CDR1 MNHEY and CDR2 SMNVEV (reference sequence). The chain links TRBV27 to TRBJ1-2; tentative D call: TRBD1 (5 bases). The receptor was isolated from a man aged 30-40 years with type 1 diabetes. Source material: naive CD4+ T cells from blood. The CDR3 here is CASCVLGASGYTF. In DNA, the CDR3 is TGTGCCAGCTGTGTGTTAGGGGCGTCCGGCTACACCTTC.